A single sample gave rise to the 31 T cell receptor beta chains below, sequenced in a study of T cell responses to AZD1222 COVID-19 vaccine. TCRdb's table, derived via immunoSEQ multiplex PCR, lists solely in-frame clones and lacks some. The data contain more than 95,000 clones, around nine tenths of them singletons. The sequencing here drew on peripheral blood, taken on day 0 of AZD1222 vaccination. Receptor source: an adult in good health.

J is TRBJ2-7 and V is TRBV19; D unresolved. Germline V lookup: CDR1 LNHDA, CDR2 SQIVND (reference sequence). The CDR3 runs 14 residues. The V end lost 10 bases, the J end lost 2 bases, and 18 bases lay between the germline ends. The CDR3 DNA sequence: TGTGCCACTCGAACCCGAGGCGGAACCTACGAGCAGTACTTC. Translation gives CATRTRGGTYEQYF. Drawing the rest from reference TRBV19 and TRBJ2-7, the complete variable domain is DGGITQSPKYLFRKEGQNVTLSCEQNLNHDAMYWYRQDPGQGLRLIYYSQIVNDFQKGDIAEGYSVSREKKESFPLTVTSAQKNPTAFYLCATRTRGGTYEQYFGPGTRLTVT.

V is TRBV7-2 and J is TRBJ2-6; 7 bases are shared with TRBD2. CDR3 length: 16 amino acids. Per the germline V gene, CDR1 is SGHTA and CDR2 is FQGNSA. The J segment lost 3 bases and the V segment lost 5 bases, leaving 7 bases of the junction unmatched. Here the CDR3 reads CASSKSGTIGANVLTF. The CDR3 DNA reads TGTGCCAGCAGCAAATCCGGGACTATTGGGGCCAACGTCCTGACTTTC.

In DNA, the CDR3 is TGTGCCAGCAGCCAACTAGCGGGGGGGAACACCGGGGAGCTGTTTTTT. This codes for CASSQLAGGNTGELFF. The J gene is TRBJ2-2, the V gene TRBV7-2; 12 nucleotides line up with TRBD2. Germline V gene data show CDR1 as SGHTA and CDR2 as FQGNSA. The CDR3 is made up of 16 amino acids. V was pared by 5 bases and J by 1 base, with 2 bases of the junction left unmatched.

The chain combines TRBV10-3 with TRBJ2-3; D unclear. Germline V lookup: CDR1 ENHRY, CDR2 SYGVKD. V lost 3 bases to trimming and J lost 0 bases, with 7 bases between them. The CDR3 has 14 residues. The CDR3 sequence is CAISDRPSTDTQYF. The CDR3 DNA is TGTGCCATCAGTGACAGGCCTAGCACAGATACGCAGTATTTT.

V is TRBV30 and J is TRBJ2-2, with 7 positions matching TRBD2. The V and J ends lost 3 bases and 5 bases, in that order; junction bases with no gene match: 9. This CDR3 comprises 15 residues. Germline V gene lookup returns CDR1 GTSNPN and CDR2 SVGIG (reference sequence). As DNA, the CDR3 is TGTGCCTGGAGAGCTGGGGAGGGTTTTACCGGGGAGCTGTTTTTT. Amino acids: CAWRAGEGFTGELFF.

This chain uses TRBV2 with TRBJ1-5; the D gene is possibly TRBD1 (5 bases). Germline CDR1 SNHLY, CDR2 FYNNEI. CDR3 length: 15 amino acids. Trimming shortened V by 5 bases and J by 6 bases, and 17 bases separated the two germline ends. The CDR3, as DNA: TGTGCCAGCAGTCTCTTTCAGGGTACTGGTCAGCCCCAGCATTTT. Translated, it gives CASSLFQGTGQPQHF.

The rearrangement uses TRBV5-5 and TRBJ1-5, with 7 bases that match TRBD1. The CDR3 runs 15 residues. Germline CDR1 SGHKS, CDR2 YYEKEE (reference sequence). The trim removed 4 bases at V and 3 bases at J, leaving 7 bases unmatched. For the CDR3, the DNA is TGTGCCAGCAGCGTTGGGACAGCCCTCAATCAGCCCCAGCATTTT. Translation: CASSVGTALNQPQHF.

V gene TRBV10-1 combines with J gene TRBJ2-7, with TRBD2 identical over 11 bases. CDR1 is WNHNN and CDR2 is SYGVQD in the germline V gene (reference sequence). There are 14 residues in the CDR3. With V trimmed by 2 bases and J by 4 bases, 1 base remained unmatched. CDR3 sequence: CASSETSGSYEQYF. CDR3 nucleotide sequence: TGCGCCAGCAGTGAGACTAGCGGGAGTTACGAGCAGTACTTC.

V usage is TRBV7-8 and J usage is TRBJ1-1; D unresolved. Germline CDR1 reads SGHVS; CDR2 reads FQNEAQ. The V and J ends lost 2 bases and 3 bases respectively, with 7 bases between them. This CDR3 region has 13 residues. This chain's CDR3 is CASSLSAYTEAFF. The CDR3 coding sequence is TGTGCCAGCAGCTTATCGGCGTACACTGAAGCTTTCTTT.

The count of this clone is one. This chain joins TRBV2 and TRBJ2-2, with D perhaps TRBD2 (7 bases). V was clipped by 1 base and J by 5 bases, with 17 bases between them. This CDR3 has 17 amino acids. Germline assignment: CDR1 SNHLY and CDR2 FYNNEI. In nucleotides, the CDR3 is TGTGCCAGCAGTGAAGAGGGAGTCGGGGGGCAAACCGGGGAGCTGTTTTTT. This encodes CASSEEGVGGQTGELFF.

This chain links TRBV19 with TRBJ1-2; maybe TRBD1 (5 bases). The germline V gene has CDR1 LNHDA and CDR2 SQIVND (reference sequence). The CDR3 totals 14 residues. Deletions cut 3 bases from V and 5 bases from J, with 13 bases between. The CDR3 DNA follows: TGTGCCAGTAGTATCCAGGGAATTTGGTATGGCTACACCTTC. It translates to CASSIQGIWYGYTF.

The CDR3 region has the DNA TGCGCCAGCAGGGGGACAGGGTCTAACTATGGCTACACCTTC. As protein: CASRGTGSNYGYTF. The rearrangement uses TRBV10-2 and TRBJ1-2, with 9 bases lining up with TRBD1. V was clipped by 6 bases and J by 0 bases; unmatched bases: 2. This CDR3 has 14 residues. Germline V gene sequence: CDR1 WSHSY, CDR2 SAAADI.

In nucleotides, the CDR3 is TGTGCCAGCAGTGACCAGGGTAGGACTGAAGCTTTCTTT. It codes for CASSDQGRTEAFF. The rearrangement joins TRBV2 to TRBJ1-1, with D possibly TRBD1 on 5 matching bases. The germline gives CDR1 SNHLY, CDR2 FYNNEI. V lost 3 bases and J lost 5, with 10 bases in between. The CDR3 runs to 13 residues.

The chain carries TRBV20-1 and TRBJ1-6; D may be TRBD1 (5 bases). This CDR3 contains 11 residues. The V gene lost 2 bases and the J gene lost 9 bases, with 5 bases spanning the gap. Germline V gene data show CDR1 as DFQATT and CDR2 as SNEGSKA (reference sequence). In nucleotides, the CDR3 is TGCAGTGCTAGAAGGGGTTCACCCCTCCACTTT. Its translation is CSARRGSPLHF.

This clone has just a few counts. The CDR3, as DNA: TGTGCCAGCTCACCACCGGAGGGGCATAGCTATGGCTACACCTTC. Translating gives CASSPPEGHSYGYTF. This chain connects TRBV18 to TRBJ1-2; a possible D gene is TRBD1 (5 bases). The CDR3 sequence is 15 residues long. Germline assignment: CDR1 KGHSH and CDR2 LQKENI. Trimming cost V 0 bases and J 4 bases, with 12 bases left between them. Variable domain in full (rest from reference TRBV18 and TRBJ1-2): NAGVMQNPRHLVRRRGQEARLRCSPMKGHSHVYWYRQLPEEGLKFMVYLQKENIIDESGMPKERFSAEFPKEGPSILRIQQVVRGDSAAYFCASSPPEGHSYGYTFGSGTRLTVV.

V is TRBV25-1 and J is TRBJ2-1, with 8 bases matching TRBD2. The CDR3 length is 15 residues. V dropped 1 base and J dropped 8; count of bases not matched to a gene: 7. Germline CDR1 is MGHDK and CDR2 is SYGVNS. Here the CDR3 DNA reads TGTGCCAGCAGTGAATTCGGGGGGGCCAGAGATGAGCAGTTCTTC. Its translation is CASSEFGGARDEQFF.

The chain couples TRBV7-6 to TRBJ1-1, with D unresolved. CDR1 and CDR2 (germline): SGHVS, FNYEAQ. Trimming removed 4 bases at V and 5 bases at J, with 20 bases between. This CDR3 spans 16 amino acids. The CDR3 region has the DNA TGTGCCAGCAGCTCACCCCTAGGCACTCAAGGGACTGAAGCTTTCTTT. It codes for CASSSPLGTQGTEAFF. Supplemented by reference TRBV7-6 and TRBJ1-1, the full variable domain reads GAGVSQSPRYKVTKRGQDVALRCDPISGHVSLYWYRQALGQGPEFLTYFNYEAQQDKSGLPNDRFSAERPEGSISTLTIQRTEQRDSAMYRCASSSPLGTQGTEAFFGQGTRLTVV.

The chain links TRBV4-2 to TRBJ2-7, with D tentatively TRBD2 (6 bases). V shed 1 base and J shed 4 bases, with 14 bases lying between them. In germline, CDR1 is LGHNA, CDR2 YNFKEQ. The CDR3 length is 15 residues. In DNA form, the CDR3 reads TGTGCCAGCAGCCAAGGGCGTGGGGCGGGGTACGAGCAGTACTTC. Its translation: CASSQGRGAGYEQYF.

J is TRBJ2-7 and V is TRBV6-5, with D unclear. CDR3 length: 12 amino acids. Germline loops: CDR1 MNHEY, CDR2 SVGAGI. The V gene lost 0 bases and the J gene lost 6 bases, with 6 bases spanning the gap. In nucleotides, the CDR3 is TGTGCCAGCAGTTACTCTTCGAGCGAGCAGTACTTC. As protein: CASSYSSSEQYF.

J is TRBJ1-2 and V is TRBV3-1 (or the pseudogene TRBV3-2), with D uncertain. Germline CDR1 is LGHDT and CDR2 is YNNKEL (reference sequence). The V end was cut by 0 bases, the J end by 8 bases, with 19 bases between. The CDR3 spans 16 residues. For the CDR3, the DNA is TGTGCCAGCAGCCAAGATTACGGACGTTCTCATGACGGCTACACCTTC. The encoded protein is CASSQDYGRSHDGYTF.

V and J are TRBV7-8 and TRBJ2-5; TRBD1 agrees at 7 bases. Trimming at V came to 1 base and at J to 2 bases, leaving 10 bases not matched to a gene. The germline gives CDR1 SGHVS, CDR2 FQNEAQ. The CDR3 is made up of 17 amino acids. The chain's CDR3 is CASSLGPTGFQQETQYF. The CDR3 coding sequence is TGTGCCAGCAGCTTAGGACCGACAGGGTTCCAGCAAGAGACCCAGTACTTC.

This chain joins TRBV28 and TRBJ1-1; possibly TRBD1 for D (6 bases). The CDR3 is 13 amino acids. Germline CDR1 reads MDHEN; CDR2 reads SYDVKM. V lost 3 bases to trimming and J lost 6 bases, with 11 bases between them. The CDR3 DNA reads as TGTGCCAGCAGTTTGGTACAGGGCCCTGAAGCTTTCTTT. Its translation is CASSLVQGPEAFF. The full variable domain, its missing parts supplied by reference TRBV28 and TRBJ1-1, is DVKVTQSSRYLVKRTGEKVFLECVQDMDHENMFWYRQDPGLGLRLIYFSYDVKMKEKGDIPEGYSVSREKKERFSLILESASTNQTSMYLCASSLVQGPEAFFGQGTRLTVV.

The V gene is TRBV7-8, the J gene TRBJ2-5, with TRBD2 identical over 9 bases. This CDR3 contains 16 residues. The V segment lost 2 bases and the J segment 5 bases; nucleotides outside the gene matches: 9. Germline V gene data show CDR1 as SGHVS and CDR2 as FQNEAQ. The DNA of the CDR3 is TGTGCCAGCAGCTTACCTGGCGGGGGGGCCTATGAGACCCAGTACTTC. This translates into CASSLPGGGAYETQYF.

The chain joins TRBV5-8 to TRBJ2-5; D possibly uses TRBD1 or TRBD2 (5 bases each). The V end was cut by 0 bases, the J end by 9 bases, with 12 bases between. Germline loops: CDR1 SGHTS, CDR2 YDEGEE. The CDR3 totals 13 residues. The DNA of the CDR3 is TGTGCCAGCAGCTTGGTACACCGGGACCCCCAGTACTTC. This encodes CASSLVHRDPQYF.

The chain employs TRBV29-1 and TRBJ1-4; weak D call: TRBD1 (5 bases). Germline CDR1 and CDR2: SQVTM and ANQGSEA. V lost 5 bases and J lost 12, with 22 bases in between. The CDR3 runs 14 residues. The CDR3 is CSVIGGTPTGELFF. In nucleotides, the CDR3 is TGCAGCGTTATAGGCGGGACGCCAACGGGGGAACTGTTTTTT.

The chain is built from TRBV5-8 and TRBJ1-2; 9 nucleotides align to TRBD1. V gave up 4 bases and J gave up 4 bases; unmatched junction bases: 8. The germline V gene encodes CDR1 SGHTS and CDR2 YDEGEE. The CDR3 is 15 amino acids. The CDR3 nucleotides read TGTGCCAGCAGCATTACCGGGACAGGGTCCTATGGCTACACCTTC. Its translation: CASSITGTGSYGYTF.

The chain couples TRBV14 to TRBJ1-4; D unresolved. The CDR3 runs 12 residues. The V end lost 2 bases, the J end lost 14 bases, and 12 bases lay between the germline ends. The germline V gene encodes CDR1 SGHDN and CDR2 FVKESK. Here the CDR3 DNA reads TGTGCCAGCAGCCAAAACGAGGTGTTGCTGTTTTTT. Translation gives CASSQNEVLLFF.

In regard to this clone: Other DNA sequences in this specimen translate into the identical CDR3. The chain carries TRBV6-5 and TRBJ2-3; D not certain. The germline gives CDR1 MNHEY, CDR2 SVGAGI. Trimming left V 0 bases short and J 0 bases short, with 7 bases between. The CDR3 is 15 amino acids. CDR3 DNA: TGTGCCAGCAGTTACTCGGCAGTGAGCACAGATACGCAGTATTTT. It specifies CASSYSAVSTDTQYF.

CDR3 residues: CASSLDRGYGYTF. DNA of the CDR3: TGTGCCAGCAGCTTGGACAGGGGCTATGGCTACACCTTC. The chain is built from TRBV5-5 and TRBJ1-2; 7 nucleotides agree with TRBD1. Germline trimming cut 0 bases from V and 4 bases from J; bases unmatched to any gene: 0. The germline gives CDR1 SGHKS, CDR2 YYEKEE (reference sequence). This CDR3 region has 13 residues.

The chain uses TRBV11-2 and TRBJ1-3; D might be TRBD1 (5 bases). This CDR3 spans 16 amino acids. Germline lookup yields CDR1 SGHAT and CDR2 FQNNGV. V was clipped by 7 bases and J by 4 bases, with 20 bases between them. In DNA, the CDR3 is TGTGCCAGCACCTCAAACGGGCAGGGCCGGGGAAACACCATATATTTT. As protein: CASTSNGQGRGNTIYF.

The chain employs TRBV7-2 and TRBJ1-1, with D possibly being TRBD1 (6 bases). V shed 5 bases and J shed 0 bases, with 16 bases lying between them. This CDR3 is 16 amino acids long. The germline CDR1 and CDR2 sequences are SGHTA and FQGNSA. The CDR3 DNA follows: TGTGCCAGCAGCCTGAGGGGACACCCTTTGAACACTGAAGCTTTCTTT. This sequence encodes CASSLRGHPLNTEAFF. Drawing the rest from reference TRBV7-2 and TRBJ1-1, the complete variable domain is GAGVSQSPSNKVTEKGKDVELRCDPISGHTALYWYRQSLGQGLEFLIYFQGNSAPDKSGLPSDRFSAERTGGSVSTLTIQRTQQEDSAVYLCASSLRGHPLNTEAFFGQGTRLTVV.